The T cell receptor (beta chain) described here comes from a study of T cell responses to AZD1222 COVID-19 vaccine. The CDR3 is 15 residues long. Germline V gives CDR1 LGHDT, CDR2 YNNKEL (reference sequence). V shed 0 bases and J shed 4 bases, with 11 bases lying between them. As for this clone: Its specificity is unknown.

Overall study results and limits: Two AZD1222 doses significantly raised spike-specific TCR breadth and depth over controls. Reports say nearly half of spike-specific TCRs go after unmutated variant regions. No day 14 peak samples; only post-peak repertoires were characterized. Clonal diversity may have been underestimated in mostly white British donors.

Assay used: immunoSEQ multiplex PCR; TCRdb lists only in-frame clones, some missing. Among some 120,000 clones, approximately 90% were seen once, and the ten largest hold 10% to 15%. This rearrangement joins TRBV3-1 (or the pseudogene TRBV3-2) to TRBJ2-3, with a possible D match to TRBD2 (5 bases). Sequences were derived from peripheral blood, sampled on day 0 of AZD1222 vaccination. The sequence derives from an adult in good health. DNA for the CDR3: TGTGCCAGCAGCCAAGAACGTAGTAGCGCAGATACGCAGTATTTT. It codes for CASSQERSSADTQYF.